This entry lists 31 T cell receptor beta chains sequenced from one sample in a study of blood T cell repertoires in COVID-19. The protocol was immunoSEQ multiplex PCR, while the TCRdb copy is restricted to in-frame clones and leaves out a portion. The table has under 300,000 clones, roughly 83% seen once. The specimen was peripheral blood. The receptors shown here come from a man aged 80 or over with acute or convalescent COVID-19.

The gene calls are TRBV18 and TRBJ2-5; 12 bases are shared with TRBD1. The ends lost 3 bases at V and 4 bases at J; junction bases unmatched: 0. Looked up from germline, CDR1 is KGHSH and CDR2 is LQKENI. The CDR3 loop spans 14 amino acids. The CDR3 coding sequence is TGTGCCAGCTCACCGGGACAGGGGGCAGAGACCCAGTACTTC. Translation gives CASSPGQGAETQYF. The complete variable domain, with remaining parts taken from reference TRBV18 and TRBJ2-5, reads NAGVMQNPRHLVRRRGQEARLRCSPMKGHSHVYWYRQLPEEGLKFMVYLQKENIIDESGMPKERFSAEFPKEGPSILRIQQVVRGDSAAYFCASSPGQGAETQYFGPGTRLLVL.

The V call is TRBV5-1, the J call TRBJ1-2; TRBD1 aligns across 10 bases. The CDR3 totals 17 residues. J gave up 6 bases and V 0 bases, and 11 bases lay outside the gene matches. Germline CDR1 SGHRS, CDR2 YFSETQ. In DNA form, the CDR3 reads TGCGCCAGCAGCTTGGCCTCTCCGGGACAGGGGTATAATGGCTACACCTTC. This sequence encodes CASSLASPGQGYNGYTF.

The chain couples TRBV7-5 to TRBJ1-5; TRBD1 is taken as the D call from the table, unchecked against the DNA. TRBV7-5 constitutes a pseudogene. This CDR3 has 15 residues. In nucleotides, the CDR3 is TGTGCCAGAAGCTACGGACAGCAGAGCAATCAGCCCCAGCATTTT. This gives the protein CARSYGQQSNQPQHF.

The chain is built from TRBV5-1 and TRBJ1-2; TRBD1 matches at 8 bases. V trimming: 3 bases; J trimming: 4 bases; junction bases outside the gene matches: 2. The germline V gene has CDR1 SGHRS and CDR2 YFSETQ. CDR3 length equals 13 residues. The chain's CDR3 is CASSSTGGYGYTF. Written as DNA, the CDR3 is TGCGCCAGCAGCTCCACAGGGGGCTATGGCTACACCTTC.

J is TRBJ2-7 and V is TRBV24-1; TRBD1 might be the D (6 bases). The CDR3 contains 13 residues. The V and J ends lost 5 bases and 7 bases respectively, with 14 bases between them. Germline CDR1 KGHDR, CDR2 SFDVKD. The CDR3 DNA reads as TGTGCCACCAGTGGCTCAGGGGCTAGGGAGCAGTACTTC. It yields the protein CATSGSGAREQYF.

The chain carries TRBV13 and TRBJ2-2; weak D call: TRBD2 (6 bases). Germline-derived CDR1 and CDR2 are PRHDT and FYEKMQ (reference sequence). Trimming stripped 4 bases from V and 3 bases from J, with 15 bases between. This CDR3 is 16 amino acids long. The CDR3 sequence: CASSSASVLYTGELFF. The CDR3 DNA follows: TGTGCCAGCAGCTCCGCTAGCGTACTCTACACCGGGGAGCTGTTTTTT.

This clone was detected only once. The rearrangement uses TRBV11-2 and TRBJ2-7; 7 positions match TRBD1. Germline V gene sequence: CDR1 SGHAT, CDR2 FQNNGV. Trimming cost V 5 bases and J 4 bases; bases outside gene matches: 8. The CDR3 totals 14 residues. The CDR3 DNA follows: TGTGCCAGCAGCCGACTGACAGGGACGTACGAGCAGTACTTC. Residues: CASSRLTGTYEQYF.

The V and J genes are TRBV5-1 and TRBJ2-5; 10 bases line up with TRBD1. The CDR3 extends over 15 amino acids. In germline, CDR1 is SGHRS, CDR2 YFSETQ. The V gene end was trimmed by 3 bases and the J gene end by 2 bases; junction bases not matched to a gene: 4. CDR3 protein: CASSSPGQGQETQYF. CDR3 nucleotides: TGCGCCAGCAGCTCCCCGGGACAGGGGCAAGAGACCCAGTACTTC.

This chain uses TRBV6-2 or TRBV6-3 with TRBJ1-5, with D unclear. Trimming stripped 2 bases from V and 4 bases from J, with 12 bases between. CDR3 length equals 15 residues. Germline V gene lookup returns CDR1 MNHEY and CDR2 SVGEGT. CDR3 sequence: CASSYGARGNQPQHF. The CDR3, as DNA: TGTGCCAGCAGTTACGGAGCACGGGGAAATCAGCCCCAGCATTTT.

The V gene is TRBV28, the J gene TRBJ2-1; 7 bases agree with TRBD1. The ends lost 5 bases at V and 2 bases at J; junction bases unmatched: 3. The CDR3 has 14 residues. CDR1 is MDHEN, CDR2 SYDVKM, per germline. The CDR3 protein is CASSTGQAYNEQFF. The CDR3 DNA follows: TGTGCCAGCAGTACAGGACAGGCCTACAATGAGCAGTTCTTC.

The rearrangement links TRBV28 to TRBJ1-2; possible D gene TRBD1, 5 bases. CDR1 is MDHEN and CDR2 is SYDVKM in the germline V gene. The germline V and J ends were trimmed by 8 bases and 6 bases, with 16 bases remaining between them. CDR3 length: 13 residues. CDR3 DNA: TGTGCCAGCCAACCCCCCCAGGGCCATGGCTACACCTTC. It codes for CASQPPQGHGYTF.

The gene calls are TRBV5-1 and TRBJ2-7, with 8 positions matching TRBD1. This CDR3 is 14 amino acids long. Losses at the gene ends were 3 bases for V and 5 bases for J; bases not matched to a gene: 7. Germline assignment: CDR1 SGHRS and CDR2 YFSETQ. DNA for the CDR3: TGCGCCAGCAGCTATGGGGGACAGGCCCACGAGCAGTACTTC. This gives the protein CASSYGGQAHEQYF.

The chain is built from TRBV2 and TRBJ1-5, with TRBD1 matching 8 bases. V trimming: 7 bases; J trimming: 3 bases; junction bases outside the gene matches: 5. Germline CDR1 SNHLY, CDR2 FYNNEI. The CDR3 is 14 amino acids. CDR3 in amino acids: CASNRGGNNQPQHF. Written as DNA, the CDR3 is TGTGCCAGCAACAGGGGGGGGAACAATCAGCCCCAGCATTTT.

This clone has more than one count but fewer than ten. The V gene is TRBV18, the J gene TRBJ1-6; 8 nucleotides line up with TRBD1. This CDR3 spans 19 amino acids. CDR1 is KGHSH and CDR2 is LQKENI in the germline V gene. Trimming took 2 bases from V and 1 from J; bases not matched to a gene: 10. The CDR3 here is CASSPRPQNRGSYNSPLHF. CDR3 DNA sequence: TGTGCCAGCTCACCAAGGCCCCAAAACAGGGGGTCCTATAATTCACCCCTCCACTTT.

CDR3 residues: CSAYRGVEQYF. The CDR3 coding sequence is TGCAGTGCTTACAGGGGGGTTGAGCAGTACTTC. The rearrangement joins TRBV20-1 to TRBJ2-7, with 8 nucleotides matching TRBD1. J was trimmed by 7 bases and V by 5 bases; bases with no gene match: 4. The germline gives CDR1 DFQATT, CDR2 SNEGSKA (reference sequence). The CDR3 contains 11 residues.

V is TRBV9 and J is TRBJ2-1, with TRBD1 identical over 11 bases. V was clipped by 6 bases and J by 6 bases; unmatched bases: 8. Per germline, CDR1 SGDLS and CDR2 YYNGEE. The CDR3 covers 15 residues. The CDR3 loop is CASTRTGGIGNEQFF. The DNA for the CDR3 is TGTGCCAGCACGCGGACAGGGGGCATAGGCAATGAGCAGTTCTTC. The entire variable domain, with the rest obtained from reference TRBV9 and TRBJ2-1, is as follows: DSGVTQTPKHLITATGQRVTLRCSPRSGDLSVYWYQQSLDQGLQFLIQYYNGEERAKGNILERFSAQQFPDLHSELNLSSLELGDSALYFCASTRTGGIGNEQFFGPGTRLTVL.

The chain carries TRBV4-2 and TRBJ1-1, with D unresolved. This CDR3 is built from 14 residues. Germline CDR1 and CDR2: LGHNA and YNFKEQ. V was clipped by 4 bases and J by 2 bases, with 11 bases between them. DNA for the CDR3: TGTGCCAGCAGCCCCCTGGGCTTAAACACTGAAGCTTTCTTT. It is translated as CASSPLGLNTEAFF.

There are a few counts of this clone. V gene TRBV5-5 combines with J gene TRBJ2-7; possible D gene TRBD2, 6 bases. The V and J ends lost 7 bases and 0 bases respectively, with 20 bases between them. The CDR3 is made up of 16 amino acids. The germline gives CDR1 SGHKS, CDR2 YYEKEE (reference sequence). CDR3 in amino acids: CASGPGERTVSYEQYF. DNA of the CDR3: TGTGCCAGCGGCCCGGGAGAGCGGACCGTCTCCTACGAGCAGTACTTC.

V is TRBV6-5 and J is TRBJ1-1; D ambiguous. This CDR3 comprises 15 residues. The germline V gene encodes CDR1 MNHEY and CDR2 SVGAGI. Trimming took off 4 bases at V and 5 bases at J, with 17 bases between the two ends. DNA for the CDR3: TGTGCCAGCAGTTCCTCTACGGGATTGGGAACTGAAGCTTTCTTT. Its protein product is CASSSSTGLGTEAFF.

This sequence joins TRBV4-1 and TRBJ2-7, with TRBD1 as a possible D gene (6 bases). In germline, CDR1 is MGHRA, CDR2 YSYEKL. Trimming pared 1 base from V and 3 bases from J, leaving 10 bases between. The CDR3 runs to 14 residues. The CDR3: CASSQGTGRYEQYF. In DNA, the CDR3 is TGCGCCAGCAGCCAAGGCACAGGGCGCTACGAGCAGTACTTC.

V is TRBV27 and J is TRBJ1-4; the match to TRBD1 covers 7 bases. CDR1 and CDR2 (germline): MNHEY, SMNVEV (reference sequence). Unmatched junction bases numbered 3, after V lost 3 bases and J lost 5 bases. The CDR3 is made up of 14 amino acids. CDR3 DNA sequence: TGTGCCAGCAGTTTCCAGGGACAGAATGAAAAACTGTTTTTT. Its protein product is CASSFQGQNEKLFF. Full variable domain (outside the CDR3, taken from reference TRBV27 and TRBJ1-4): EAQVTQNPRYLITVTGKKLTVTCSQNMNHEYMSWYRQDPGLGLRQIYYSMNVEVTDKGDVPEGYKVSRKEKRNFPLILESPSPNQTSLYFCASSFQGQNEKLFFGSGTQLSVL.

The CDR3 sequence: CASSFDRSGLHF. DNA of the CDR3: TGTGCCAGCAGCTTTGACAGGAGTGGCCTCCACTTT. The rearrangement links TRBV7-9 to TRBJ1-6; D may be TRBD1 (6 bases). Germline lookup yields CDR1 SEHNR and CDR2 FQNEAQ (reference sequence). V lost 3 bases and J lost 15, with 12 bases in between. CDR3 size: 12 residues.

This sequence joins TRBV6-5 and TRBJ1-4; D not resolved. V gave up 6 bases and J gave up 7 bases, with 9 bases separating them. The CDR3 extends over 12 amino acids. CDR1 is MNHEY and CDR2 is SVGAGI in the germline V gene. This chain's CDR3 is CASSPRIEKLFF. In nucleotides, the CDR3 is TGTGCCAGCAGCCCGAGGATTGAAAAACTGTTTTTT.

This clone has a handful of counts. The chain uses TRBV19 and TRBJ1-1, with D uncertain. This CDR3 region has 18 residues. The V and J ends lost 3 bases and 0 bases respectively, with 20 bases between them. In germline, CDR1 is LNHDA, CDR2 SQIVND (reference sequence). The CDR3 here is CASSILYGDLSMNTEAFF. CDR3 sequence (DNA): TGTGCCAGTAGTATTCTTTATGGTGACTTAAGCATGAACACTGAAGCTTTCTTT. Together with reference TRBV19 and TRBJ1-1, the CDR3 gives the full variable domain: DGGITQSPKYLFRKEGQNVTLSCEQNLNHDAMYWYRQDPGQGLRLIYYSQIVNDFQKGDIAEGYSVSREKKESFPLTVTSAQKNPTAFYLCASSILYGDLSMNTEAFFGQGTRLTVV.

CDR3 sequence reads: CASSPDPSGRSYEQYF. The CDR3 DNA reads as TGCGCCAGCAGCCCTGATCCTAGCGGGAGATCCTACGAGCAGTACTTC. The V call is TRBV4-1, the J call TRBJ2-7; 10 nucleotides align to TRBD2. V shed 4 bases, J shed 1 base, and the junction held 7 bases outside the gene matches. This CDR3 is built from 16 residues. Germline lookup yields CDR1 MGHRA and CDR2 YSYEKL.

The chain recombines TRBV7-2 with TRBJ2-1; D is perhaps TRBD1 (5 bases). Germline assignment: CDR1 SGHTA and CDR2 FQGNSA. Trimming stripped 7 bases from V and 5 bases from J, with 18 bases between. CDR3 length: 15 residues. The CDR3 spells CASTPPGIRNNEQFF. CDR3 DNA: TGTGCCAGCACCCCCCCAGGGATAAGGAACAATGAGCAGTTCTTC.

The chain has TRBV3-1 (or the pseudogene TRBV3-2) and TRBJ2-5; tentative D call: TRBD2 (6 bases). This CDR3 is 16 amino acids long. Germline assignment: CDR1 LGHDT and CDR2 YNNKEL (reference sequence). V gave up 0 bases and J gave up 2 bases, with 13 bases separating them. The CDR3 DNA sequence: TGTGCCAGCAGCCAAGAATTAAGCGGGCGACAAGAGACCCAGTACTTC. Translated, it gives CASSQELSGRQETQYF.

The CDR3 sequence: CASSWREDNQPQHF. DNA for the CDR3: TGTGCCAGCAGCTGGAGAGAGGACAATCAGCCCCAGCATTTT. The chain combines TRBV7-2 with TRBJ1-5, with unresolved D. Per germline, CDR1 SGHTA and CDR2 FQGNSA. Trimming cost V 4 bases and J 3 bases, with 10 bases left between them. The CDR3 contains 14 residues.

Here the CDR3 DNA reads TGTGCCAGTACCCCCGGGACTACACTACTGGGTGCCACCGGGGAGCTGTTTTTT. Its protein is CASTPGTTLLGATGELFF. The chain carries TRBV19 and TRBJ2-2; TRBD2 agrees at 7 bases. Trimming removed 7 bases from V and 4 bases from J; junction bases left unmatched: 18. The CDR3 covers 18 residues. Germline V gives CDR1 LNHDA, CDR2 SQIVND (reference sequence).

The V gene is TRBV28, the J gene TRBJ1-5; 9 positions agree with TRBD1. Germline assignment: CDR1 MDHEN and CDR2 SYDVKM. The CDR3 runs 16 residues. J gave up 3 bases and V 8 bases, and 11 bases lay outside the gene matches. The CDR3 DNA is TGTGCCAGCCTGGGGGGGACAGGGCGGTTCAATCAGCCCCAGCATTTT. The encoded protein is CASLGGTGRFNQPQHF.

The rearrangement uses TRBV27 and TRBJ2-3; D call uncertain. Germline-derived CDR1 and CDR2 are MNHEY and SMNVEV (reference sequence). Trimming left V 6 bases short and J 2 bases short, with 18 bases between. The CDR3 is 16 amino acids. CDR3 sequence reads: CASSTPFRGYTDTQYF. In DNA, the CDR3 is TGTGCCAGCAGCACACCGTTTCGCGGTTACACAGATACGCAGTATTTT.